One sample yielded the 24 T cell receptor beta chains listed below, sequenced in a study of T cell responses to AZD1222 COVID-19 vaccine. TCRdb keeps only in-frame clones here, not all; method: immunoSEQ multiplex PCR. The sample lists roughly 100,000 clones; about 94% were seen once. Sequencing used peripheral blood, obtained on day 0 of AZD1222 vaccination. The receptors derive from an adult in good health.

The chain joins TRBV24-1 to TRBJ2-3; no clear D. The CDR3 loop spans 14 amino acids. V was clipped by 3 bases and J by 6 bases, with 12 bases between them. CDR1 is KGHDR, CDR2 SFDVKD, per germline. The CDR3 nucleotides are TGTGCCACCAGTGATAGAAAACTTAGGGATACGCAGTATTTT. This codes for CATSDRKLRDTQYF.

The chain has TRBV6-5 and TRBJ2-7; D gene uncertain. CDR1 is MNHEY and CDR2 is SVGAGI in the germline V gene. Deletions cut 0 bases from V and 4 bases from J, with 7 bases between. This CDR3 is built from 13 residues. The chain's CDR3 is CASSYSVRYEQYF. The CDR3 nucleotides are TGTGCCAGCAGTTACTCGGTCAGATACGAGCAGTACTTC.

This clone appeared once. This chain joins TRBV6-7 and TRBJ2-7; 12 bases are shared with TRBD1. TRBV6-7 is labeled an ORF, and its function is uncertain. The CDR3 has 19 residues. V shed 0 bases, J shed 5 bases, and the junction held 14 bases outside the gene matches. The CDR3: CASSYSIPGQGASRDEQYF. CDR3 nucleotide sequence: TGTGCCAGCAGTTACTCCATTCCGGGACAGGGGGCTTCCAGGGACGAGCAGTACTTC.

J is TRBJ1-4 and V is TRBV2; the match to TRBD1 covers 9 bases. The V gene end was trimmed by 4 bases and the J gene end by 6 bases; junction bases not matched to a gene: 6. Germline lookup yields CDR1 SNHLY and CDR2 FYNNEI. The CDR3 is made up of 15 amino acids. The CDR3 protein is CASSGGQGRYEKLFF. The CDR3 DNA is TGTGCCAGCAGTGGGGGACAGGGTCGATATGAAAAACTGTTTTTT.

This clone was seen a single time. V gene TRBV11-3 combines with J gene TRBJ1-2, with 7 bases fitting TRBD1. The trim removed 3 bases at V and 1 base at J, leaving 8 bases unmatched. Looked up from germline, CDR1 is SGHNT and CDR2 is YENEEA. The CDR3 length is 16 residues. CDR3: CASSLGQGVRNYGYTF. The CDR3 DNA reads TGTGCCAGCAGCTTGGGCCAGGGGGTTCGTAACTATGGCTACACCTTC.

The chain carries TRBV11-2 and TRBJ2-2; D is unclear. Trimming took off 3 bases at V and 11 bases at J, with 10 bases between the two ends. The CDR3 has 12 residues. Germline CDR1 SGHAT, CDR2 FQNNGV. In DNA, the CDR3 is TGTGCCAGCAGCTTTCTGGCGGCTGAGCTGTTTTTT. It yields the protein CASSFLAAELFF.

J is TRBJ1-1 and V is TRBV18; a possible D gene is TRBD1 (5 bases). Trimming took 3 bases from V and 0 from J, leaving 11 bases between them. This CDR3 comprises 15 residues. In germline, CDR1 is KGHSH, CDR2 LQKENI. CDR3 residues: CASSPTTTVNTEAFF. The DNA of the CDR3 is TGTGCCAGCTCACCTACGACGACAGTGAACACTGAAGCTTTCTTT.

The chain recombines TRBV9 with TRBJ1-3, with TRBD1 as a possible D gene (5 bases). This CDR3 has 15 amino acids. V lost 1 base, J lost 4 bases, and 12 bases lay in between. CDR1 and CDR2 (germline): SGDLS, YYNGEE. The CDR3 bases are TGTGCCAGCAGCGTACGAGGGGACGTAGGAAACACCATATATTTT. This gives the protein CASSVRGDVGNTIYF. Full variable domain (outside the CDR3, taken from reference TRBV9 and TRBJ1-3): DSGVTQTPKHLITATGQRVTLRCSPRSGDLSVYWYQQSLDQGLQFLIQYYNGEERAKGNILERFSAQQFPDLHSELNLSSLELGDSALYFCASSVRGDVGNTIYFGEGSWLTVV.

This clone is a singleton in its sample. The V and J genes are TRBV7-9 and TRBJ2-7; D gene uncertain. The V and J ends lost 5 bases and 5 bases respectively, with 16 bases between them. Germline CDR1 reads SEHNR; CDR2 reads FQNEAQ (reference sequence). The CDR3 runs 14 residues. This chain's CDR3 is CASSKTPAVHEQYF. The CDR3 coding sequence is TGTGCCAGCAGCAAAACTCCTGCTGTCCACGAGCAGTACTTC. Complete variable domain (other parts from reference TRBV7-9 and TRBJ2-7): DTGVSQNPRHKITKRGQNVTFRCDPISEHNRLYWYRQTLGQGPEFLTYFQNEAQLEKSRLLSDRFSAERPKGSFSTLEIQRTEQGDSAMYLCASSKTPAVHEQYFGPGTRLTVT.

The chain combines TRBV11-3 with TRBJ1-1; 8 bases fit TRBD1. V lost 4 bases, J lost 0 bases, and 7 bases stayed unmatched. The CDR3 spans 16 residues. Germline CDR1 SGHNT, CDR2 YENEEA. The CDR3 is CASSSRDRPMNTEAFF. The CDR3 coding sequence is TGTGCCAGCAGCTCTCGGGACAGGCCCATGAACACTGAAGCTTTCTTT.

This rearrangement joins TRBV27 to TRBJ1-5; possible D gene TRBD1, 5 bases. The germline V gene has CDR1 MNHEY and CDR2 SMNVEV (reference sequence). This CDR3 has 14 amino acids. With 2 bases removed from V and 0 bases from J, the gap between germline ends came to 5 bases. CDR3 DNA sequence: TGTGCCAGCAGTTTAGGGGGTAGCAATCAGCCCCAGCATTTT. Translation gives CASSLGGSNQPQHF.

This chain joins TRBV9 and TRBJ1-1; 7 nucleotides agree with TRBD1. CDR1 SGDLS and CDR2 YYNGEE come from the germline V gene. After removal of 5 bases from V and 5 bases from J, the junction contained 12 bases not matched to a gene. The CDR3 length is 15 residues. The CDR3 sequence: CASRDLTGLGTEAFF. The CDR3 coding sequence is TGTGCCAGCAGGGATTTGACAGGGCTCGGGACTGAAGCTTTCTTT.

The CDR3 DNA sequence: TGTGCCTGGAGTAGGGGAGGTAACACCGGGGAGCTGTTTTTT. Translation: CAWSRGGNTGELFF. The V call is TRBV30, the J call TRBJ2-2; TRBD2 is a possible D gene (6 bases). Germline-derived CDR1 and CDR2 are GTSNPN and SVGIG (reference sequence). The CDR3 runs 14 residues. The V and J ends lost 2 bases and 2 bases respectively, with 9 bases between them. The full variable domain, completed using reference TRBV30 and TRBJ2-2, is SQTIHQWPATLVQPVGSPLSLECTVEGTSNPNLYWYRQAAGRGLQLLFYSVGIGQISSEVPQNLSASRPQDRQFILSSKKLLLSDSGFYLCAWSRGGNTGELFFGEGSRLTVL.

This clone was observed a single time. This sequence joins TRBV6-6 and TRBJ2-4; D might be TRBD1 or TRBD2, each matching 5 bases. The V gene lost 10 bases and the J gene lost 1 base, with 11 bases spanning the gap. Germline CDR1 MNHNY, CDR2 SVGAGI (reference sequence). The CDR3 spans 13 residues. CDR3 sequence: CATRGEAKNIQYF. In DNA, the CDR3 is TGTGCCACGAGAGGGGAGGCCAAAAACATTCAGTACTTC.

This chain uses TRBV29-1 with TRBJ2-5; possible D gene TRBD1, 6 bases. V gave up 0 bases and J gave up 1 base, with 12 bases separating them. Germline CDR1 SQVTM, CDR2 ANQGSEA. The CDR3 sequence is 15 residues long. The CDR3 is CSVEDHGRGQETQYF. CDR3 bases: TGCAGCGTTGAAGATCATGGCAGGGGCCAAGAGACCCAGTACTTC.

The chain recombines TRBV7-6 with TRBJ1-1, with D perhaps TRBD1 (6 bases). Germline CDR1 is SGHVS and CDR2 is FNYEAQ. V was cut by 3 bases and J by 5 bases, with 16 bases left in between. This CDR3 has 15 amino acids. The DNA of the CDR3 is TGTGCCAGCAGCTTTTCTCCAGGGGCCGGAACTGAAGCTTTCTTT. Translated, it gives CASSFSPGAGTEAFF.

The V and J genes are TRBV7-2 and TRBJ2-7; 7 bases are shared with TRBD1. Losses at the gene ends were 5 bases for V and 6 bases for J; bases not matched to a gene: 7. The CDR3 has 13 residues. Germline V gives CDR1 SGHTA, CDR2 FQGNSA. DNA for the CDR3: TGTGCCAGCAGCCGCGAGACAGGGCGCGAGCAGTACTTC. Translating gives CASSRETGREQYF.

CDR3 region: CAISGSPSGTGELFF. The CDR3 nucleotides read TGTGCCATCAGTGGATCTCCTAGCGGGACCGGGGAGCTGTTTTTT. The genes are TRBV10-3 and TRBJ2-2; 8 bases are a match to TRBD2. Germline loops: CDR1 ENHRY, CDR2 SYGVKD. V was clipped by 4 bases and J by 5 bases; unmatched bases: 6. The CDR3 is 15 amino acids.

This clone has only one observation. The chain uses TRBV18 and TRBJ2-3; D gene unclear. This CDR3 comprises 13 residues. The germline V gene has CDR1 KGHSH and CDR2 LQKENI. V lost 3 bases, J lost 3 bases, and 7 bases lay in between. CDR3 region: CASSPVLTDTQYF. The DNA for the CDR3 is TGTGCCAGCTCACCCGTCTTGACAGATACGCAGTATTTT.

This chain connects TRBV28 to TRBJ1-6; D might be TRBD1 (5 bases). Per the germline V gene, CDR1 is MDHEN and CDR2 is SYDVKM. Trimming took off 5 bases at V and 5 bases at J, with 16 bases between the two ends. CDR3 length: 16 amino acids. Here the CDR3 DNA reads TGTGCCAGCAGTCCCCAGAGGGGCGCGAATAATTCACCCCTCCACTTT. Protein: CASSPQRGANNSPLHF.

The gene calls are TRBV27 and TRBJ2-1, with D perhaps matching TRBD2 (5 bases). Trimming cost V 7 bases and J 9 bases, with 10 bases left between them. From germline, CDR1 is MNHEY and CDR2 SMNVEV (reference sequence). This CDR3 has 11 amino acids. CDR3 nucleotide sequence: TGTGCCAGCACCACTAGTGCTGAGCAGTTCTTC. Its protein is CASTTSAEQFF.

V usage is TRBV4-1 and J usage is TRBJ1-4, with 7 bases fitting TRBD1. CDR1 is MGHRA, CDR2 YSYEKL, per germline. V trimming: 3 bases; J trimming: 1 base; junction bases outside the gene matches: 11. CDR3 length equals 18 residues. CDR3 residues: CASSHPYTGAKTNEKLFF. The CDR3 DNA reads TGCGCCAGCAGCCACCCTTACACAGGGGCGAAAACTAATGAAAAACTGTTTTTT.

The chain employs TRBV18 and TRBJ2-2; 7 bases fit TRBD2. V dropped 4 bases and J dropped 5; count of bases not matched to a gene: 16. Germline values: CDR1 KGHSH, CDR2 LQKENI. The CDR3 totals 18 residues. The CDR3 DNA follows: TGTGCCAGCTCACGCAATAATTTGGCTAGCGGAGGGACCGGGGAGCTGTTTTTT. It codes for CASSRNNLASGGTGELFF.

The genes are TRBV30 and TRBJ2-1; a possible D gene is TRBD1 (6 bases). CDR1 and CDR2 from the germline V gene are GTSNPN and SVGIG (reference sequence). Trimming cost V 5 bases and J 8 bases, with 19 bases left between them. The CDR3 has 14 residues. DNA for the CDR3: TGTGCCTGGGACCCGGGACACAGCGGCGATGAGCAGTTCTTC. Its protein is CAWDPGHSGDEQFF.